Shown below are 6 T cell receptor beta chains from a single sample sequenced in a study of cytomegalovirus exposure and HLA in healthy donors. Primers for the PCR totalled 60 Vbeta and 13 Jbeta. TCRdb keeps only in-frame clones here, not all; method: immunoSEQ multiplex PCR. The listing contains some 120,000 clones. The sequencing sample was made of PBMCs. The receptors were sampled from a young man in good health and CMV-seronegative.

This chain joins TRBV10-3 and TRBJ1-4; D uncertain. V shed 8 bases and J shed 8 bases, with 12 bases lying between them. CDR3 length: 12 amino acids. Germline-derived CDR1 and CDR2 are ENHRY and SYGVKD. CDR3 amino acids: CAISEVGEKLFF. The CDR3 nucleotides read TGTGCCATCTCAGAGGTCGGGGAAAAACTGTTTTTT.

The rearrangement uses TRBV11-3 and TRBJ1-2; D unresolved. Germline V lookup: CDR1 SGHNT, CDR2 YENEEA. The length of the CDR3 is 14 residues. V was clipped by 7 bases and J by 4 bases, with 16 bases between them. The CDR3 loop reads CASISLGSLYGYTF. The DNA for the CDR3 is TGTGCCAGCATCTCTCTCGGGTCCCTCTATGGCTACACCTTC.

The chain combines TRBV6-5 with TRBJ2-1; 12 bases match TRBD1. V lost 2 bases to trimming and J lost 10 bases; unmatched junction nucleotides: 6. CDR3 size: 15 residues. Looked up from germline, CDR1 is MNHEY and CDR2 is SVGAGI. The CDR3 DNA sequence: TGTGCCAGCAGTTACGGGACAGGGGGCCTTCGGGAGCAGTTCTTC. It yields the protein CASSYGTGGLREQFF.

This chain links TRBV6-6 with TRBJ1-1; D gene uncertain. Germline loops: CDR1 MNHNY, CDR2 SVGAGI (reference sequence). V gave up 3 bases and J gave up 5 bases, with 16 bases separating them. The CDR3 spans 15 residues. DNA for the CDR3: TGTGCCAGCAGTTATAATCGGGAGCGCCTGACTGAAGCTTTCTTT. The encoded protein is CASSYNRERLTEAFF.

The chain combines TRBV5-1 with TRBJ2-3; D is possibly TRBD2 (7 bases). Germline V lookup: CDR1 SGHRS, CDR2 YFSETQ. V lost 4 bases and J 2 bases, leaving 17 bases between the germline ends. The CDR3 spans 16 residues. The CDR3 bases are TGCGCCAGCAGCCCCATGGGGGCGGGAGCCACAGATACGCAGTATTTT. It is translated as CASSPMGAGATDTQYF.

This clone is classed as medium-sized by frequency. The sample carries other DNA sequences with the same CDR3. The chain carries TRBV28 and TRBJ2-1; 8 bases fit TRBD2. The ends lost 1 base at V and 0 bases at J; junction bases unmatched: 5. The CDR3 is made up of 17 amino acids. Germline V gene data show CDR1 as MDHEN and CDR2 as SYDVKM. CDR3 DNA sequence: TGTGCCAGCAGTTTATCCACTAGCGGAAGCTCCTACAATGAGCAGTTCTTC. This encodes CASSLSTSGSSYNEQFF.